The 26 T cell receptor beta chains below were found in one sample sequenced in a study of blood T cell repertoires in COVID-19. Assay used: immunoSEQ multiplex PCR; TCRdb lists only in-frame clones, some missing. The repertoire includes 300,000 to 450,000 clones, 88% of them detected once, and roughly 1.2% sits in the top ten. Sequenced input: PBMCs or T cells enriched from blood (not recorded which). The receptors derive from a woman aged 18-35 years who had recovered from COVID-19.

This CDR3 is CTSSFGTGKTEAFF. In DNA, the CDR3 is TGCACCAGCAGCTTCGGGACAGGGAAGACTGAAGCTTTCTTT. The chain links TRBV1 to TRBJ1-1; TRBD1 is the table's D call, not checked against the DNA. TRBV1 is recorded as a pseudogene. The CDR3 is made up of 14 amino acids.

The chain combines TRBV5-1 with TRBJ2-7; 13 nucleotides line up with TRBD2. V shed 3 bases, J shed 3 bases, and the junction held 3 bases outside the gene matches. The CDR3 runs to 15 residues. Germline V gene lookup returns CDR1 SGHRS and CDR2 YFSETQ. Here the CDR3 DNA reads TGCGCCAGCAGCTCGGGACTAGCGGGGTACTACGAGCAGTACTTC. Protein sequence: CASSSGLAGYYEQYF.

This chain's CDR3 is CASDLPTGTRSPLHF. CDR3 nucleotide sequence: TGTGCCTCCGATCTGCCGACAGGGACCCGTTCACCCCTCCACTTT. This chain links TRBV6-1 with TRBJ1-6; 7 bases agree with TRBD1. The V gene's germline CDR1 is MNHNS and CDR2 SASEGT. Trimming took 11 bases from V and 9 from J; bases not matched to a gene: 16. This CDR3 has 15 residues.

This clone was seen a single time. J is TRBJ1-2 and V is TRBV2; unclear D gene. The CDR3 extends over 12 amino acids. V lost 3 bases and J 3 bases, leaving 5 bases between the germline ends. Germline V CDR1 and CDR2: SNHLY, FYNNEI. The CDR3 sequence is CASSDPYYGYTF. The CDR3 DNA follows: TGTGCCAGCAGTGACCCATACTATGGCTACACCTTC.

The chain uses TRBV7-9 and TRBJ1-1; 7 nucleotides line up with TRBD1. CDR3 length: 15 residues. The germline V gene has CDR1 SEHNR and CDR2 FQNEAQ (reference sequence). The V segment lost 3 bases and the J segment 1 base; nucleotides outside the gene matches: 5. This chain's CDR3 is CASSFQTGRNTEAFF. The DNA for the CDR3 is TGTGCCAGCAGCTTTCAGACAGGGAGGAACACTGAAGCTTTCTTT.

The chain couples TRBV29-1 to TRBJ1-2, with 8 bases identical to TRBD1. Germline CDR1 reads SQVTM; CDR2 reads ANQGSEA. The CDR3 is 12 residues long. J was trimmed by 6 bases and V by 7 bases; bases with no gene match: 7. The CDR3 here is CSGDRGRDGYTF. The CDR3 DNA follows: TGCAGCGGTGACAGGGGACGAGATGGCTACACCTTC.

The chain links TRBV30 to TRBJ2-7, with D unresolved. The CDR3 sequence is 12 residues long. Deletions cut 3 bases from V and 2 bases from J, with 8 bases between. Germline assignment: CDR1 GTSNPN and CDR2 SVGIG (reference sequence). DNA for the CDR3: TGTGCCTGGAGCCCCCACACCTACGAGCAGTACTTC. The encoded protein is CAWSPHTYEQYF.

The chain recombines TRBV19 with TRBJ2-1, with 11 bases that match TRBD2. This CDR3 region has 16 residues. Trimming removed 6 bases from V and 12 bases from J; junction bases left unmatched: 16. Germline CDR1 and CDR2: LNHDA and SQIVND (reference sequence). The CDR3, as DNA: TGTGCCAGTAGCCTAGGTGGGACTAGCGGCCCCTGGGGGCAGTTCTTC. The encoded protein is CASSLGGTSGPWGQFF.

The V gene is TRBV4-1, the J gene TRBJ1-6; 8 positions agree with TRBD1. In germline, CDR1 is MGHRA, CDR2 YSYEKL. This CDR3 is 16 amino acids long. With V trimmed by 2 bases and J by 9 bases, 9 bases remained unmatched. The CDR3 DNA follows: TGCGCCAGCAGCCAACTTCCGTTGGGACAGGCTTCACCCCTCCACTTT. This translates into CASSQLPLGQASPLHF.

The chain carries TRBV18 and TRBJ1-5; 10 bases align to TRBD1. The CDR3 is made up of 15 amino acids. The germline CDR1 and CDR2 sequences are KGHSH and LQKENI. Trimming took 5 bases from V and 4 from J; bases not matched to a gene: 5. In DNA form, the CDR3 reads TGTGCCAGCTCAAGGGGGACAGGGGTTAATCAGCCCCAGCATTTT. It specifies CASSRGTGVNQPQHF.

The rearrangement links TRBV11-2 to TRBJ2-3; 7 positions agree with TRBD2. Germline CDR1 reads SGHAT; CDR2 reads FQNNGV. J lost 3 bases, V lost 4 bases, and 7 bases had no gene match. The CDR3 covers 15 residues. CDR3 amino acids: CASSSGTKITDTQYF. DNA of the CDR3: TGTGCCAGCAGCTCCGGGACTAAAATTACAGATACGCAGTATTTT.

CDR3 protein: CASSFGGTHQPQHF. DNA for the CDR3: TGTGCCAGCAGCTTCGGGGGGACCCATCAGCCCCAGCATTTT. The chain is built from TRBV5-5 and TRBJ1-5; perhaps TRBD1 as D (5 bases). The V end lost 2 bases, the J end lost 5 bases, and 11 bases lay between the germline ends. CDR1 and CDR2 from the germline V gene are SGHKS and YYEKEE (reference sequence). This CDR3 is 14 amino acids long.

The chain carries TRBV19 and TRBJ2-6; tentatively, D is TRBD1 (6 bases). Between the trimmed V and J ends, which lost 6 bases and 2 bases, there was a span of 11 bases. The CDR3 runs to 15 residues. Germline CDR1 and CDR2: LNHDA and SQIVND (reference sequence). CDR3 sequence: CASSNRVPGANVLTF. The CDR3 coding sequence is TGTGCCAGTAGCAACAGGGTCCCTGGGGCCAACGTCCTGACTTTC.

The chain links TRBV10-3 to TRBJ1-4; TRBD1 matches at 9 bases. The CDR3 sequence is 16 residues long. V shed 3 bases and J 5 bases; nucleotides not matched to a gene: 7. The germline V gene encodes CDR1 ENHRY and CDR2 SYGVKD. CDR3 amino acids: CAISDGVGQGNEKLFF. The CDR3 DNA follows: TGTGCCATCAGTGATGGAGTGGGACAGGGAAATGAAAAACTGTTTTTT.

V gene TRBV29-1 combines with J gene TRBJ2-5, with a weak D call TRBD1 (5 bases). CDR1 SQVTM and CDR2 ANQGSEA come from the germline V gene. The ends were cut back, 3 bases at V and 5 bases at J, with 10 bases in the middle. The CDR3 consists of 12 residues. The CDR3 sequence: CSVEGLGETQYF. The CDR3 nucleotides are TGCAGCGTTGAGGGGCTAGGGGAGACCCAGTACTTC.

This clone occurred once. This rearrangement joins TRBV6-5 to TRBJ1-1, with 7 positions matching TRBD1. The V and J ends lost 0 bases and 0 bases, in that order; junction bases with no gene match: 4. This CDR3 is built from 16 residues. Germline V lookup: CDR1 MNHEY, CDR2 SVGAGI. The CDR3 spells CASSYSRDSMNTEAFF. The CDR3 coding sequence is TGTGCCAGCAGTTACTCTAGGGACAGTATGAACACTGAAGCTTTCTTT.

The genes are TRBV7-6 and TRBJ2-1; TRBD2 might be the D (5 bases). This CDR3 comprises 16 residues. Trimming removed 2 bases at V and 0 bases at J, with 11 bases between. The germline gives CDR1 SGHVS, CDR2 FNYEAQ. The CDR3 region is CASSLSGTSSYNEQFF. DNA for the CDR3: TGTGCCAGCAGCTTAAGCGGTACCTCCTCCTACAATGAGCAGTTCTTC. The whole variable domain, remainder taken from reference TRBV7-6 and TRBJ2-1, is GAGVSQSPRYKVTKRGQDVALRCDPISGHVSLYWYRQALGQGPEFLTYFNYEAQQDKSGLPNDRFSAERPEGSISTLTIQRTEQRDSAMYRCASSLSGTSSYNEQFFGPGTRLTVL.

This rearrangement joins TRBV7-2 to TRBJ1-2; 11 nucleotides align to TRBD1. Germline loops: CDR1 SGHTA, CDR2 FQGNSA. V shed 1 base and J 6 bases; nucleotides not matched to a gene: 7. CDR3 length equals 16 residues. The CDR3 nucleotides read TGTGCCAGCAGCTTAGGGGTGCGGACAGGGGGCGATGGCTACACCTTC. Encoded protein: CASSLGVRTGGDGYTF.

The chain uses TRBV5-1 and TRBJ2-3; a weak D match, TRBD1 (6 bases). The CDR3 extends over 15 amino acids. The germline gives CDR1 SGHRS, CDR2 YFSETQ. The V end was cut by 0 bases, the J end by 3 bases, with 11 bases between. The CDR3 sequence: CASSLDRVRTDTQYF. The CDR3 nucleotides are TGCGCCAGCAGCTTGGACAGGGTTAGAACAGATACGCAGTATTTT.

The CDR3 coding sequence is TGTGCCAGCAGCTCCGGGACAGGGATAGTAGCCAAAAACATTCAGTACTTC. This sequence encodes CASSSGTGIVAKNIQYF. This rearrangement joins TRBV5-4 to TRBJ2-4; 9 positions agree with TRBD1. Germline V gene data show CDR1 as SGHNT and CDR2 as YYREEE (reference sequence). This CDR3 comprises 17 residues. Trimming removed 3 bases from V and 0 bases from J; junction bases left unmatched: 7.

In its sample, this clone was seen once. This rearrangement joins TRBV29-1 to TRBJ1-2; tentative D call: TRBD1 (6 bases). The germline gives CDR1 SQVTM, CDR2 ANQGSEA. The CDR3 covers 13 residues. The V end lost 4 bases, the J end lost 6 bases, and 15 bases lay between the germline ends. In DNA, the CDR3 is TGCAGCGTTGGGCCAGGGGAAGAAGATGGCTACACCTTC. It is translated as CSVGPGEEDGYTF.

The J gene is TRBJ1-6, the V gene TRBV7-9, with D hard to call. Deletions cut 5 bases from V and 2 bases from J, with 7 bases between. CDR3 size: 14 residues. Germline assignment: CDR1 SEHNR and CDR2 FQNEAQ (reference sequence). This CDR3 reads CASSAGAYNSPLHF. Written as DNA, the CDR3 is TGTGCCAGCAGCGCGGGAGCCTATAATTCACCCCTCCACTTT. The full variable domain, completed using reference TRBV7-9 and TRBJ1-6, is DTGVSQNPRHKITKRGQNVTFRCDPISEHNRLYWYRQTLGQGPEFLTYFQNEAQLEKSRLLSDRFSAERPKGSFSTLEIQRTEQGDSAMYLCASSAGAYNSPLHFGNGTRLTVT.

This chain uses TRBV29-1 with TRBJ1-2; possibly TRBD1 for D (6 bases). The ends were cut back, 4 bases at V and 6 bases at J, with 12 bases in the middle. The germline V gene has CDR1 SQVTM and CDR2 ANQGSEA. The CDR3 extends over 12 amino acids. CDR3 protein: CSVAQGRDGYTF. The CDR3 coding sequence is TGCAGCGTTGCCCAGGGGCGGGATGGCTACACCTTC.

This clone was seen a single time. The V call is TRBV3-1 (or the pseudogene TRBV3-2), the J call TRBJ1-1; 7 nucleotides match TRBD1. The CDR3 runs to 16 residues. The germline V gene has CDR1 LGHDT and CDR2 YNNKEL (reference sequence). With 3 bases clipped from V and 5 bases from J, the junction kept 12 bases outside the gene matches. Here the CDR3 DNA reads TGTGCCAGCAGCCATACCAGGGGGGTACACGGGACTGAAGCTTTCTTT. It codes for CASSHTRGVHGTEAFF.

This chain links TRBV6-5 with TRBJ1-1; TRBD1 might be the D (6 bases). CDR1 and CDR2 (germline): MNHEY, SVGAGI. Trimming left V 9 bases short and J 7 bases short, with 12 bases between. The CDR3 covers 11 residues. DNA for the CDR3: TGTGCCAGTGAACAGGGAAATGAAGCTTTCTTT. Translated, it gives CASEQGNEAFF.

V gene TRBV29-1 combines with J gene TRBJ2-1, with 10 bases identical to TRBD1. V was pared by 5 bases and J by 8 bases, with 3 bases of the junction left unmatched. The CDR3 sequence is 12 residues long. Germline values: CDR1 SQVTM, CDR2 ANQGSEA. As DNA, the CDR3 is TGCAGCGTTCGACAGGGGGCCGATGAGCAGTTCTTC. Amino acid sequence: CSVRQGADEQFF.